This record covers a single T cell receptor beta chain. The CDR3 is 17 amino acids. Germline CDR1 SGHVS, CDR2 FQNEAQ. The data were obtained in a study of T cell responses to AZD1222 COVID-19 vaccine. Profiling relied on immunoSEQ multiplex PCR, and the TCRdb table lists in-frame clones only, not all of them. The data contain 150,000 to 200,000 clones, 88% of them seen just once; the ten biggest clones take up around a tenth. This receptor was identified in an adult who received the AZD1222 COVID-19 vaccine. Sequencing was performed on peripheral blood, taken 28 days after the second AZD1222 dose. V usage is TRBV7-8 and J usage is TRBJ2-6; no reliable D call. This CDR3 reads CASPQRRSISGANVLTF. DNA for the CDR3: TGTGCGAGCCCGCAGCGTAGGTCTATCTCTGGGGCCAACGTCCTGACTTTC.